This T cell receptor (beta chain) was sequenced in a study of beta chain features in type 1 diabetes. On the study more broadly: Taken together, all samples contributed 107,917,701 examined sorted cells. Study-level results: Moderate yet significant TCRB CDR3 shortening was seen in Type 1 diabetes patients in all four CD4+ subsets.

The CDR3 spans 15 residues. Germline CDR1 reads SGHNT; CDR2 reads YYREEE (reference sequence). V shed 2 bases and J 3 bases; nucleotides not matched to a gene: 6. Using CD45RO/CCR7/CD25/CD127/CD95/CD27, CD4+ naive, central memory, regulatory and stem cell-like memory cells were sorted. Investigators reverse transcribed all isolated RNA, so they sequenced expressed TCRB transcripts. Sequencing used immunoSEQ multiplex PCR; TCRdb keeps in-frame clones, though not all of them. The table includes hundreds of thousands of clones, approximately 16% detected once. This clone was seen a handful of times. What it binds is unknown.

The chain carries TRBV5-4 and TRBJ2-5, with 8 bases that match TRBD1. The receptor was isolated from a man between 18 and 35 years old with type 1 diabetes. Sample: naive CD4+ T cells from blood. The chain's CDR3 is CASSLVPQGEETQYF. The CDR3, as DNA: TGTGCCAGCAGCTTAGTACCACAGGGGGAAGAGACCCAGTACTTC.